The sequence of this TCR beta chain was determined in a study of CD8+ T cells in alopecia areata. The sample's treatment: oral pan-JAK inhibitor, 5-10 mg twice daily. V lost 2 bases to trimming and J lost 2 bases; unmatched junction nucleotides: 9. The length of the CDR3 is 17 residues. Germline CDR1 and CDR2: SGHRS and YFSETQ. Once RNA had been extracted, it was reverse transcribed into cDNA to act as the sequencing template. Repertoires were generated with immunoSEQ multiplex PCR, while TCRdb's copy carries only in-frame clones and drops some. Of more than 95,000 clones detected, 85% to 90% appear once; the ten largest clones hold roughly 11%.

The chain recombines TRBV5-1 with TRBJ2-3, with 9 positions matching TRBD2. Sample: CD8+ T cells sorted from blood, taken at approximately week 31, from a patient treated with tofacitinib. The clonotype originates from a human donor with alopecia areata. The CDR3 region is CASSLPLAGVTTDTQYF. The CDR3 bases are TGCGCCAGCAGCTTACCGTTAGCGGGGGTAACCACAGATACGCAGTATTTT.